A single sample is the source of the 9 T cell receptor beta chains below, sequenced in a study of T-cell memory formation after mild COVID-19. TCRdb reprocessed the 5' RACE reads with MiXCR, giving one entry per CDR3 protein. The sample has hundreds of thousands of distinct CDR3 sequences; more than 15% are singletons. Sequencing was performed on PBMCs or a T cell subset sorted from them (not recorded which). The source of these receptors is a young man who had mild COVID-19 (a few samples of this study predate the infection). Cell type and time point are not known.

This clonotype was found a few times. The chain links TRBV5-1 to TRBJ2-6; no clear D. Deletions cut 4 bases from V and 3 bases from J, with 8 bases between. Germline V gives CDR1 SGHRS, CDR2 YFSETQ. The CDR3 runs to 14 residues. CDR3 amino acids: CASSTEGGANVLTF. The CDR3 DNA reads as TGCGCCAGCAGCACGGAAGGTGGGGCCAACGTCCTGACTTTC.

This clonotype came up a few times. The V call is TRBV20-1, the J call TRBJ2-1, with TRBD2 matching 8 bases. This CDR3 has 16 residues. Trimming at V came to 6 bases and at J to 3 bases, leaving 13 bases not matched to a gene. Germline-derived CDR1 and CDR2 are DFQATT and SNEGSKA (reference sequence). CDR3 protein: CSAPKGAGVIYNEQFF. As DNA, the CDR3 is TGCAGTGCCCCCAAGGGAGCGGGGGTTATCTACAATGAGCAGTTCTTC.

This clonotype has more than one count but fewer than ten. The chain uses TRBV29-1 and TRBJ2-7; TRBD1 is a possible D gene (5 bases). V lost 6 bases and J lost 5, with 17 bases in between. Per germline, CDR1 SQVTM and CDR2 ANQGSEA. The CDR3 contains 13 residues. The CDR3 nucleotides are TGCAGCGTCGGGTATAGGGGCGTCCACGAGCAGTACTTC. Its translation is CSVGYRGVHEQYF.

The chain joins TRBV5-5 to TRBJ2-1; D is perhaps TRBD1 or TRBD2 (6 bases each). The CDR3 contains 17 residues. The V gene lost 4 bases and the J gene lost 10 bases, with 27 bases spanning the gap. Germline V gives CDR1 SGHKS, CDR2 YYEKEE (reference sequence). The CDR3 is CASSPTRLTGASGEQFF. Here the CDR3 DNA reads TGTGCCAGCAGCCCTACCCGCTTAACGGGGGCTTCAGGAGAGCAGTTCTTC.

This clonotype was detected only a few times. The rearrangement joins TRBV5-5 to TRBJ2-1, with D possibly matching TRBD1 (6 bases). The CDR3 extends over 15 amino acids. CDR1 and CDR2 from the germline V gene are SGHKS and YYEKEE (reference sequence). Trimming cost V 1 base and J 5 bases, with 13 bases left between them. The CDR3 here is CASSLQGLPHNEQFF. The CDR3 region has the DNA TGTGCCAGCAGCTTGCAGGGGCTCCCGCACAATGAGCAGTTCTTC.

This clonotype was observed at least ten times. V gene TRBV12-3 or TRBV12-4 combines with J gene TRBJ2-1; TRBD2 might be the D (5 bases). The CDR3 spans 11 residues. V dropped 6 bases and J dropped 13 bases, with 13 bases sitting between them. CDR3 amino acids: CASSLGVRQFF. The CDR3 DNA reads as TGTGCCAGCAGCCTCGGGGTTCGTCAGTTCTTC.

The chain combines TRBV7-9 with TRBJ1-2, with no clear D. Germline values: CDR1 SEHNR, CDR2 FQNEAQ (reference sequence). V lost 2 bases to trimming and J lost 4 bases, with 14 bases between them. This CDR3 comprises 15 residues. The CDR3 DNA reads as TGTGCCAGCAGCTTACCGCTGACGGACCTCTATGGCTACACCTTC. It encodes CASSLPLTDLYGYTF. Drawing the rest from reference TRBV7-9 and TRBJ1-2, the complete variable domain is DTGVSQNPRHKITKRGQNVTFRCDPISEHNRLYWYRQTLGQGPEFLTYFQNEAQLEKSRLLSDRFSAERPKGSFSTLEIQRTEQGDSAMYLCASSLPLTDLYGYTFGSGTRLTVV.

This clonotype was counted only a few times. V and J are TRBV12-3 or TRBV12-4 and TRBJ2-1; perhaps TRBD1 as D (6 bases). V lost 6 bases, J lost 7 bases, and 28 bases lay in between. This CDR3 comprises 18 residues. The CDR3, as DNA: TGTGCCAGCAGCCCGAGGACAGCGAACCTGGGGATCGGGAATGAGCAGTTCTTC. This codes for CASSPRTANLGIGNEQFF.

This clonotype came up a few times. This chain links TRBV11-2 with TRBJ1-1; D might be TRBD1 (6 bases). Trimming left V 5 bases short and J 2 bases short, with 12 bases between. Germline loops: CDR1 SGHAT, CDR2 FQNNGV. The CDR3 has 14 amino acids. The CDR3 DNA is TGTGCCAGCAGCGTGGGACACTTTAACACTGAAGCTTTCTTT. It encodes CASSVGHFNTEAFF.